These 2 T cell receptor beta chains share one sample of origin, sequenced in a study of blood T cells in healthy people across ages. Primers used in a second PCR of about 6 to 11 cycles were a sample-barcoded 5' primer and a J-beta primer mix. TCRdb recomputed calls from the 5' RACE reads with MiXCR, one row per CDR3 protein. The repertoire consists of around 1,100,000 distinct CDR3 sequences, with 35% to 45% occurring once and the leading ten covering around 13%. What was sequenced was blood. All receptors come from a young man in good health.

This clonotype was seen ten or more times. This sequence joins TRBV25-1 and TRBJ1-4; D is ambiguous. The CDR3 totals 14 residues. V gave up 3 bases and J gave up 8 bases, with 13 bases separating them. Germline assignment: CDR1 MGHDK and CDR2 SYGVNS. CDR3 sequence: CASSDRSIGEKLFF. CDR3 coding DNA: TGTGCCAGCAGTGACAGGAGCATTGGCGAAAAACTGTTTTTT.

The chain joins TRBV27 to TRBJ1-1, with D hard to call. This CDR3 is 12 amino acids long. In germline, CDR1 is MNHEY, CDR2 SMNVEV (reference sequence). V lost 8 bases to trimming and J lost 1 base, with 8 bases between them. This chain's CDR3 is CASAGPNTEAFF. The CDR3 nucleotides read TGTGCCAGCGCCGGGCCGAACACTGAAGCTTTCTTT.